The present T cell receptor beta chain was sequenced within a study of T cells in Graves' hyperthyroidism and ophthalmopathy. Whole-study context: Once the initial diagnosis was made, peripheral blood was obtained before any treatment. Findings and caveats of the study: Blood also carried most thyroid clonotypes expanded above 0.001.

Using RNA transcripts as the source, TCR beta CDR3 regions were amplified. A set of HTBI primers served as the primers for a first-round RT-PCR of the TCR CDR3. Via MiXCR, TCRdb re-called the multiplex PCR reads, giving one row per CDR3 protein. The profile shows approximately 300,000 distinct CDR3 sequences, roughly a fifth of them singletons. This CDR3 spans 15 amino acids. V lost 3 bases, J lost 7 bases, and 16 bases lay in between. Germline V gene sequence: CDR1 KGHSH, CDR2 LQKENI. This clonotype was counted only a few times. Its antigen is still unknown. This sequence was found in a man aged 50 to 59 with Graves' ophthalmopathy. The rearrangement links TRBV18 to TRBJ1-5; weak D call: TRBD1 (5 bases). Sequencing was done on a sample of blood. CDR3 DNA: TGTGCCAGCTCACCCTCCTCCGGGGGAGGGCAGCCCCAGCATTTT. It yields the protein CASSPSSGGGQPQHF.